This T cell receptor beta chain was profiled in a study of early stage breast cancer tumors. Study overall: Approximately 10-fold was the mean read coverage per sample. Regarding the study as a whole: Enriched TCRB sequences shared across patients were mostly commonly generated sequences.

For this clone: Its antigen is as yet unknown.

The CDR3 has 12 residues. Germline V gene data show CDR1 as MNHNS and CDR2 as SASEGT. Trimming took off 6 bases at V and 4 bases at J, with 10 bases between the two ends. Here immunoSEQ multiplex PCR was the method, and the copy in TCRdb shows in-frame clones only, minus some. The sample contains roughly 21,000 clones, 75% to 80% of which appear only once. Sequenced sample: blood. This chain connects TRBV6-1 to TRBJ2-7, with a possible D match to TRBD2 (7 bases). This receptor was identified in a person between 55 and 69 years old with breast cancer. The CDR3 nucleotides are TGTGCCAGCAGGAGGGGGGGATACGAGCAGTACTTC. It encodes CASRRGGYEQYF.